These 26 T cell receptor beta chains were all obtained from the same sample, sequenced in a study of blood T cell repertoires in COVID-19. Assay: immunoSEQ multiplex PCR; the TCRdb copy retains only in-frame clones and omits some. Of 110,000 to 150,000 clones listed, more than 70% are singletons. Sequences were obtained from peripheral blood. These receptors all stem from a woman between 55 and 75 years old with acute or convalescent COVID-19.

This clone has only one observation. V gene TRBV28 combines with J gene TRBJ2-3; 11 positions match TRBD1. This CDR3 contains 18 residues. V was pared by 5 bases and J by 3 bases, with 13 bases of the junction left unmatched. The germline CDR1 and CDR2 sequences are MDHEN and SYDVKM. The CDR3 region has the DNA TGTGCCAGCAGTCCCGCGCTCCGGGGACAGGGGGAAACAGATACGCAGTATTTT. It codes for CASSPALRGQGETDTQYF.

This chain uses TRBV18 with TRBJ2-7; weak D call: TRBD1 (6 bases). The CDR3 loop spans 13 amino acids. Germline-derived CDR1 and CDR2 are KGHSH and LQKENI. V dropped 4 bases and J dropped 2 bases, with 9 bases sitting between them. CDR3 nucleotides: TGTGCCAGCTCACGACAGGAGACCTACGAGCAGTACTTC. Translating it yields CASSRQETYEQYF.

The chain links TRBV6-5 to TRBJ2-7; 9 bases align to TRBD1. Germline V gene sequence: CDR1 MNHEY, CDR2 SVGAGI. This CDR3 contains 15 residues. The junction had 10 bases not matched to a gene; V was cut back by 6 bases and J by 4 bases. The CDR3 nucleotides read TGTGCCAGCAGGCCCAGTGGGACAGGGTGGTACGAGCAGTACTTC. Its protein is CASRPSGTGWYEQYF.

The CDR3 protein is CASSLGHVTTNTEAFF. The DNA for the CDR3 is TGCGCCAGCAGCTTGGGCCATGTGACTACGAACACTGAAGCTTTCTTT. The gene calls are TRBV5-1 and TRBJ1-1; D is ambiguous. Germline CDR1 SGHRS, CDR2 YFSETQ. The CDR3 sequence is 16 residues long. Trimming stripped 0 bases from V and 1 base from J, with 13 bases between.

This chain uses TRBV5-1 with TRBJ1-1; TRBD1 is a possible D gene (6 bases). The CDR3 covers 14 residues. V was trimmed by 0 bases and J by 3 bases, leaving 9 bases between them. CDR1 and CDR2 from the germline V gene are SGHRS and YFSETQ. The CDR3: CASSLADSYTEAFF. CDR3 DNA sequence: TGCGCCAGCAGCTTGGCGGACAGCTACACTGAAGCTTTCTTT.

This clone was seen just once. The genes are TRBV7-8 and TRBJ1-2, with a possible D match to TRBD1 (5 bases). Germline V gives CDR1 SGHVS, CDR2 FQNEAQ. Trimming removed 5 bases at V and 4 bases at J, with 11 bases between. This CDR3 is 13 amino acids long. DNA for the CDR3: TGTGCCAGCAGCCCGGACGGGGGCTATGGCTACACCTTC. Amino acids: CASSPDGGYGYTF. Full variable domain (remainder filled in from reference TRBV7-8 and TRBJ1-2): GAGVSQSPRYKVAKRGQDVALRCDPISGHVSLFWYQQALGQGPEFLTYFQNEAQLDKSGLPSDRFFAERPEGSVSTLKIQRTQQEDSAVYLCASSPDGGYGYTFGSGTRLTVV.

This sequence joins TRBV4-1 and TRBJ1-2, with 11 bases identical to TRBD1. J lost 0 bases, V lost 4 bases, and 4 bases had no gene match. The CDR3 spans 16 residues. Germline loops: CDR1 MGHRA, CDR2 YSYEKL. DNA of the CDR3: TGCGCCAGCAGCCCCGGACAGGGGGCGACTAACTATGGCTACACCTTC. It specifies CASSPGQGATNYGYTF.

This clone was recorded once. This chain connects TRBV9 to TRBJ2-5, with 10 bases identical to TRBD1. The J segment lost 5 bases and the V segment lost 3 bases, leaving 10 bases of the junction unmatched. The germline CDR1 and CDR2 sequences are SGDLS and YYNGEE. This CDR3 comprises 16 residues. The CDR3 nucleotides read TGTGCCAGCAGCGCGGGGACAGGGGCACGTTTGGAGACCCAGTACTTC. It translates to CASSAGTGARLETQYF.

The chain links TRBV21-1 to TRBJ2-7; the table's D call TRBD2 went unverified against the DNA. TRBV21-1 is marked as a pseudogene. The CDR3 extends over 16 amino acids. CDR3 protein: CARPPPWEGGTYEQYF. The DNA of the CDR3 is TGTGCCAGACCACCCCCGTGGGAGGGGGGAACCTACGAGCAGTACTTC.

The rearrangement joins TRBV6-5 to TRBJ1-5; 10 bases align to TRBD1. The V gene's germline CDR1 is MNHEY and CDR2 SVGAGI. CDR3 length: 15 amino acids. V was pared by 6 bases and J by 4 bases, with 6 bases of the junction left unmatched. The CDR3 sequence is CASRREGQGNQPQHF. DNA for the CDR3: TGTGCCAGCAGAAGGGAGGGACAGGGGAATCAGCCCCAGCATTTT.

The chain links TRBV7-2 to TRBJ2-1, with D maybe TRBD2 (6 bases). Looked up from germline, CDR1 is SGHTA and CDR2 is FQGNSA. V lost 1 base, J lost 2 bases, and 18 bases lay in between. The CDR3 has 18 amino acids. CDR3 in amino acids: CASSLVGGGTSTYNEQFF. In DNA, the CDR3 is TGTGCCAGCAGCTTAGTGGGGGGTGGAACTTCAACCTACAATGAGCAGTTCTTC.

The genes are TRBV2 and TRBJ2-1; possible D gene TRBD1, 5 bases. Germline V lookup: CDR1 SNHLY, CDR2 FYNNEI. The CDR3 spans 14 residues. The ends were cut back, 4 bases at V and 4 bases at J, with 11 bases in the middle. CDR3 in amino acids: CASSVLQAYNEQFF. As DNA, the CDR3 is TGTGCCAGCAGTGTATTACAGGCATACAATGAGCAGTTCTTC.

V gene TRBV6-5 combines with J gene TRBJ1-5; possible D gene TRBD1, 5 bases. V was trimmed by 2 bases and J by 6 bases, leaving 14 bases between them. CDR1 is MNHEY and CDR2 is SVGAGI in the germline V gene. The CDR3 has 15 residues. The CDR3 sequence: CASSYGTGMGQPQHF. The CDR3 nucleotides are TGTGCCAGCAGTTACGGGACTGGGATGGGTCAGCCCCAGCATTTT.

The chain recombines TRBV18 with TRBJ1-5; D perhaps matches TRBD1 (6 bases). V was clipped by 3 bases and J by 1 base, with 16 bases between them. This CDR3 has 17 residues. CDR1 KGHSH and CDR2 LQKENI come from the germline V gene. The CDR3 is CASSPPGHLGSNQPQHF. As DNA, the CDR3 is TGTGCCAGCTCACCTCCGGGACATCTAGGAAGCAATCAGCCCCAGCATTTT.

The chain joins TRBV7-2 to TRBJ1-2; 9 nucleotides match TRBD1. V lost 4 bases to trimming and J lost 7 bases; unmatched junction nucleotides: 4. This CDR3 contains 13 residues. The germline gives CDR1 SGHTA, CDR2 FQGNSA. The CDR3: CASSSLGQGGYTF. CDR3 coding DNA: TGTGCCAGCAGCTCCTTGGGACAGGGTGGCTACACCTTC.

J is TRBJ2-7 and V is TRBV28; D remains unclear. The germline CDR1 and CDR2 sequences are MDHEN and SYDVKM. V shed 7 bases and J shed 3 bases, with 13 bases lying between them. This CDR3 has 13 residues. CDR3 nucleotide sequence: TGTGCCAGCATCGGGTTTAACGGCTACGAGCAGTACTTC. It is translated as CASIGFNGYEQYF.

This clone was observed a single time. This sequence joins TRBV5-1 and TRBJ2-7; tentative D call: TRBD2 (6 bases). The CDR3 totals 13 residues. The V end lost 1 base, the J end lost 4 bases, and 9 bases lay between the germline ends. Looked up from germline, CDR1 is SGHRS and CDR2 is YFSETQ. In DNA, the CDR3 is TGCGCCAGCAGCTTGATGAGCGGGTACGAGCAGTACTTC. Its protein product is CASSLMSGYEQYF.

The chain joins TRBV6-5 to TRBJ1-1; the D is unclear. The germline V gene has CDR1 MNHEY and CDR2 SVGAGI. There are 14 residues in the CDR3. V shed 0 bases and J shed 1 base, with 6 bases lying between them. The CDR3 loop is CASSYSRWNTEAFF. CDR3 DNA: TGTGCCAGCAGTTACTCGAGGTGGAACACTGAAGCTTTCTTT.

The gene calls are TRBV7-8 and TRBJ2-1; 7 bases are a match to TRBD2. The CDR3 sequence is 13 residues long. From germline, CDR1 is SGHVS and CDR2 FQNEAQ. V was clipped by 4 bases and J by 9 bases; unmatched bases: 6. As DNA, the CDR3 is TGTGCCAGCAGCTCAAGACTAGCAGGTGAGCAGTTCTTC. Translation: CASSSRLAGEQFF.

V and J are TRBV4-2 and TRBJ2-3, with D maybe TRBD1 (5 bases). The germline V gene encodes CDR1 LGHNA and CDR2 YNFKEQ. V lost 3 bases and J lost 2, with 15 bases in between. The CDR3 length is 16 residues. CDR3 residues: CASSQLASTDTDTQYF. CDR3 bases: TGTGCCAGCAGCCAGCTTGCTTCGACAGACACAGATACGCAGTATTTT.

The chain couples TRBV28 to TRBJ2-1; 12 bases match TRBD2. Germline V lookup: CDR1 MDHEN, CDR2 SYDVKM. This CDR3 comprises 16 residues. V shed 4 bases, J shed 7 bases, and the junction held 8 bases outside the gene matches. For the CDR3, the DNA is TGTGCCAGCAGTTCCCTCCTCGGACTAGCGGGGAATGAGCAGTTCTTC. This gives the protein CASSSLLGLAGNEQFF.

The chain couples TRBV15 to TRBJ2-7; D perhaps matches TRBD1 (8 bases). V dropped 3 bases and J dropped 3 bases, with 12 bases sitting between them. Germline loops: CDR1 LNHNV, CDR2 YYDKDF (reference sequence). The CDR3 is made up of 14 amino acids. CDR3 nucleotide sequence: TGTGCCACCAGCAGGGGAGGGACAGGCTACGAGCAGTACTTC. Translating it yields CATSRGGTGYEQYF.

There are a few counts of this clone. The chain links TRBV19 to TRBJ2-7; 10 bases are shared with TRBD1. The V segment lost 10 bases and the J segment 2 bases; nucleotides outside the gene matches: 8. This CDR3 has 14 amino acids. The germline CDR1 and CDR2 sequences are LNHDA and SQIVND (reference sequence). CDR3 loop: CATRRDRGPYEQYF. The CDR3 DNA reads TGTGCCACCCGCCGGGACAGGGGACCCTACGAGCAGTACTTC.

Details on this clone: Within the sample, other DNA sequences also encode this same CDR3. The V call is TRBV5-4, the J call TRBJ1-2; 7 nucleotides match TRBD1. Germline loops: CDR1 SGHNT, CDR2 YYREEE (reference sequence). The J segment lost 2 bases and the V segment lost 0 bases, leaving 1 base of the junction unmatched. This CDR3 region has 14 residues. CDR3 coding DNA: TGTGCCAGCAGCTTGGAGGGGGCGAACTATGGCTACACCTTC. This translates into CASSLEGANYGYTF.

CDR3 region: CASRPGLRNPNTGELFF. Here the CDR3 DNA reads TGTGCCAGCCGGCCGGGACTCCGAAACCCGAACACCGGGGAGCTGTTTTTT. J is TRBJ2-2 and V is TRBV7-8, with a weak D call TRBD2 (6 bases). The CDR3 sequence is 17 residues long. CDR1 SGHVS and CDR2 FQNEAQ come from the germline V gene. V dropped 8 bases and J dropped 0 bases, with 19 bases sitting between them.

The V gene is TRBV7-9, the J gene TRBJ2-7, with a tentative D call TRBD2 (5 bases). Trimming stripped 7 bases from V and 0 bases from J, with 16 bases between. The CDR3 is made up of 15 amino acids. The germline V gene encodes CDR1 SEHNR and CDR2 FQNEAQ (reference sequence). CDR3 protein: CASTERNALSYEQYF. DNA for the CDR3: TGTGCCAGCACGGAGCGGAACGCTCTCTCCTACGAGCAGTACTTC.